The clone carrying this T cell receptor (beta chain) was seen a single time. Original analysis: Scientists estimated how many nucleated cells there were by amplifying reference gene primers. Profiled with immunoSEQ multiplex PCR; TCRdb holds only in-frame clones, not every one. The V and J calls and clone size were taken over from that table, and D and trimming were inferred from the DNA. The sample gives around 200,000 clones, around 86% of which show up once; 4.4% is in the top ten. V lost 2 bases and J lost 0, with 8 bases in between. The CDR3 has 15 residues. Germline loops: CDR1 LNHDA, CDR2 SQIVND (reference sequence). These data originate in a study of blood T cell repertoires in COVID-19. Study as a whole: There were acute and convalescent COVID-19 samples, and they came from the United States, Italy and Spain. In each case, the material was cDNA or gDNA derived from T cells, B-cell-depleted T cells, or PBMCs.

The receptor comes from a man between 50 and 59 years old with acute or convalescent COVID-19. Sequencing was carried out using peripheral blood. The rearrangement links TRBV19 to TRBJ1-3, with D possibly matching TRBD1 (5 bases). The CDR3 loop is CASSIWGVSGNTIYF. For the CDR3, the DNA is TGTGCCAGTAGTATATGGGGCGTCTCTGGAAACACCATATATTTT. The complete variable domain, with remaining parts taken from reference TRBV19 and TRBJ1-3, reads DGGITQSPKYLFRKEGQNVTLSCEQNLNHDAMYWYRQDPGQGLRLIYYSQIVNDFQKGDIAEGYSVSREKKESFPLTVTSAQKNPTAFYLCASSIWGVSGNTIYFGEGSWLTVV.